The rows below give T cell receptor beta chains drawn from one sample of a study of T cell repertoires in cytomegalovirus infection. TCRdb re-called the reads with MiXCR, one entry per CDR3 protein. There are around 330,000 distinct CDR3 sequences in the sample; roughly a sixth occur only once, and 12% lies in the top ten. Sample: PBMCs. These TCRs come from a human donor in good health (CMV status not recorded). Some clones in this sample may be carry-over from other donors' samples. Each CDR3 is given with its conserved first and last residue. Fields, in order: J gene, clone size, V gene, D gene, CDR3 protein, CDR3 DNA. The D gene is left open where the match is weak. Some rows mark clone size as missing; the rest say once, few, many or name a class of expanded clone.

TRBJ1-2 | few | TRBV6-5 | TRBD1 | CASRAGTGESSYGYTF | TGTGCCAGCAGGGCCGGGACAGGGGAGTCGAGCTATGGCTACACCTTC
TRBJ2-7 | few | TRBV2 | NA | CASSGGRTYSYEQYF | TGTGCCAGCAGTGGGGGGCGGACATACTCCTACGAGCAGTACTTC
TRBJ2-3 | few | TRBV7-6 | TRBD1 | CASSSGDRAAQYF | TGTGCCAGCAGCTCTGGGGACAGGGCCGCGCAGTATTTT
TRBJ2-5 | NA | TRBV5-4 | NA | CASSLDPGGEETQYF | TGTGCCAGCAGCTTGGACCCCGGGGGAGAAGAGACCCAGTACTTC
TRBJ1-3 | many | TRBV7-2 | TRBD1 | CASSSHQGAGGNTIYF | TGTGCCAGCAGCTCACATCAGGGGGCCGGTGGAAACACCATATATTTT
TRBJ1-2 | many | TRBV20-1 | NA | CSAKESRGANGYTF | TGCAGTGCTAAGGAGTCACGTGGGGCAAATGGCTACACCTTC
TRBJ1-1 | few | TRBV20-1 | NA | CSARDAQGTEAFF | TGCAGTGCTAGAGATGCACAGGGCACTGAAGCTTTCTTT
TRBJ1-1 | few | TRBV10-3 | NA | CATKDGIMNTEAFF | TGTGCCACAAAGGACGGAATCATGAACACTGAAGCTTTCTTT
TRBJ2-3 | NA | TRBV20-1 | TRBD2 | CSASRLAGGQDTQYF | TGCAGTGCCAGCCGACTAGCGGGGGGTCAAGATACGCAGTATTTT
TRBJ1-2 | few | TRBV7-8 | TRBD1 | CASSHGTGVGYTF | TGTGCCAGCAGCCACGGGACAGGGGTTGGCTACACCTTC
TRBJ2-7 | few | TRBV20-1 | NA | CSASVGFAYEQYF | TGCAGTGCTAGCGTCGGATTCGCCTACGAGCAGTACTTC
TRBJ2-2 | few | TRBV5-6 | TRBD1 | CASSLPGDRVAGELFF | TGTGCCAGCAGCCTACCAGGGGACAGGGTGGCCGGGGAGCTGTTTTTT
TRBJ2-5 | many | TRBV7-2 | TRBD1 | CASRLTGGETQYF | TGTGCCAGCAGGTTGACAGGGGGAGAGACCCAGTACTTC
TRBJ2-5 | NA | TRBV6-1 | NA | CASRSPQETQYF | TGTGCCAGTCGGAGCCCTCAAGAGACCCAGTACTTC
TRBJ2-2 | few | TRBV2 | NA | CAMLLPGELFF | TGTGCCATGTTACTCCCCGGGGAGCTGTTTTTT
TRBJ1-4 | many | TRBV7-2 | NA | CASSPNPQGINEKLFF | TGTGCCAGCAGCCCTAACCCCCAGGGTATTAATGAAAAACTGTTTTTT
TRBJ1-1 | few | TRBV12-3/TRBV12-4 | NA | CASSLVGRGNTEAFF | TGTGCCAGCAGTTTAGTGGGCAGGGGAAACACTGAAGCTTTCTTT
TRBJ1-4 | NA | TRBV4-1 | NA | CASSQESAGQEKLFF | TGCGCCAGCAGCCAAGAGTCGGCAGGACAAGAAAAACTGTTTTTT
TRBJ2-1 | many | TRBV7-2 | NA | CASSPNSGGPNEQFF | TGTGCCAGCAGCCCTAACTCCGGGGGGCCGAATGAGCAGTTCTTC
TRBJ1-1 | few | TRBV6-1 | TRBD1 | CASSLDRGVTEAFF | TGTGCCAGCAGTCTTGACAGGGGAGTCACTGAAGCTTTCTTT
TRBJ2-5 | few | TRBV4-3 | NA | CASSQDNPLQAGETQYF | TGCGCCAGCAGCCAAGACAACCCCCTTCAGGCAGGGGAGACCCAGTACTTC
TRBJ2-7 | NA | TRBV27 | NA | CASSLRGGDVYEQYF | TGTGCCAGCAGTTTAAGGGGCGGGGACGTCTACGAGCAGTACTTC
TRBJ2-7 | many | TRBV6-1 | TRBD1 | CASSDGQGDKQYF | TGTGCCAGCAGTGACGGACAGGGTGACAAGCAGTACTTC
TRBJ1-2 | many | TRBV27 | NA | CASRLGEENYGYTF | TGTGCCAGCAGACTTGGGGAGGAGAACTATGGCTACACCTTC
TRBJ1-3 | many | TRBV7-6 | NA | CASSLGGAAGNTIYF | TGTGCCAGCAGCTTAGGGGGGGCTGCTGGAAACACCATATATTTT
TRBJ1-2 | few | TRBV6-5 | TRBD1 | CASSYSFVQGENYGYTF | TGTGCCAGCAGTTACTCGTTCGTACAGGGGGAAAACTATGGCTACACCTTC
TRBJ1-5 | many | TRBV2 | NA | CASSEPVGNQPQHF | TGTGCCAGCAGTGAACCGGTAGGGAATCAGCCCCAGCATTTT
TRBJ2-3 | many | TRBV7-9 | NA | CASSFSPGPKDTDTQYF | TGTGCCAGCAGCTTTTCTCCGGGACCCAAAGACACAGATACGCAGTATTTT
TRBJ2-2 | NA | TRBV25-1 | TRBD2 | CASSDGTSGGNTGELFF | TGTGCCAGCAGTGATGGGACTAGCGGGGGGAACACCGGGGAGCTGTTTTTT
TRBJ2-5 | few | TRBV28 | NA | CASSSSARGQETQYF | TGTGCCAGCAGTTCCTCCGCCCGCGGGCAGGAGACCCAGTACTTC
TRBJ1-5 | few | TRBV7-2 | TRBD1 | CASSLAPYRGRGGNQPQHF | TGTGCCAGCAGCTTAGCGCCTTACAGGGGGCGGGGGGGCAATCAGCCCCAGCATTTT
TRBJ1-5 | NA | TRBV4-1 | TRBD1 | CASSHTGTGGNQPQHF | TGCGCCAGCAGCCACACCGGGACAGGAGGTAATCAGCCCCAGCATTTT
TRBJ1-2 | NA | TRBV12-5 | NA | CASGSQTDYGYTF | TGTGCTAGTGGCTCCCAGACTGATTATGGCTACACCTTC
TRBJ1-5 | many | TRBV7-2 | NA | CASSVGGQLNQPQHF | TGTGCCAGCAGCGTAGGAGGACAGCTCAATCAGCCCCAGCATTTT
TRBJ2-1 | few | TRBV12-3/TRBV12-4 | NA | CASSPDSWNEQFF | TGTGCCAGCAGTCCGGACAGTTGGAATGAGCAGTTCTTC
TRBJ2-3 | many | TRBV7-2 | TRBD2 | CASSLGAGGRRHTQYF | TGTGCCAGCAGCTTAGGTGCGGGGGGGCGAAGACATACGCAGTATTTT
TRBJ2-2 | NA | TRBV5-8 | TRBD2 | CASSFQSGGASNTGELFF | TGTGCCAGCAGCTTTCAAAGCGGGGGGGCCTCGAACACCGGGGAGCTGTTTTTT
TRBJ2-7 | many | TRBV11-1 | NA | CASSRSGTGSVSYEQYF | TGTGCCAGCAGCCGATCCGGGACGGGGTCGGTCTCCTACGAGCAGTACTTC
TRBJ2-3 | many | TRBV7-9 | TRBD2 | CASSPRGGAENTQYF | TGTGCCAGCAGCCCTCGGGGAGGGGCGGAGAATACGCAGTATTTT
TRBJ1-4 | few | TRBV4-1 | TRBD1 | CASSPWTGRHPNEKLFF | TGCGCCAGCAGCCCCTGGACAGGGAGGCACCCTAATGAAAAACTGTTTTTT
TRBJ1-4 | many | TRBV7-2 | NA | CASSLYRIGNEKLFF | TGTGCCAGCAGCTTATATCGGATCGGAAATGAAAAACTGTTTTTT
TRBJ1-2 | NA | TRBV5-3 | TRBD1 | CASSLPHLPTGQDGYTF | TGTGCCAGCAGCCTTCCCCATCTCCCGACAGGGCAAGATGGCTACACCTTC
TRBJ2-1 | NA | TRBV28 | TRBD1 | CASRQQGLSSYNEQFF | TGTGCCAGCAGGCAACAGGGGCTCAGCTCCTACAATGAGCAGTTCTTC